This TCR beta chain was found in a study of chemoradiotherapy in HPV16-positive cancers. Study information: A couple of HPV16-positive patients' cells yielded candidate HPV-specific clones and common motifs. Findings and caveats of the study: Better recurrence-free survival went with HPV-responsive T-cell expansion in HPV16-positive patients. During treatment, candidate HPV-specific clones and E7-related motifs expanded in tumor.

Data came from immunoSEQ multiplex PCR; TCRdb stores just in-frame clones and leaves some out. The sample lists 10,000 to 15,000 clones, over 70% occurring once. Comments on this clone: What it binds is unknown.

Over chemoradiotherapy, repertoires were sampled more than once. V was trimmed by 7 bases and J by 3 bases, leaving 8 bases between them. The CDR3 length is 11 residues. From germline, CDR1 is SQVTM and CDR2 ANQGSEA. The genes are TRBV29-1 and TRBJ2-3; D gene unclear. The sequence was collected from a human donor with HPV-associated anogenital cancer. This material was obtained from a patient who underwent chemoradiotherapy. The CDR3 here is CSADLTDTQYF. In nucleotides, the CDR3 is TGCAGCGCTGACTTAACAGATACGCAGTATTTT.